This T cell receptor beta chain comes out of a study of blood T cells in healthy people across ages. Study-wide results and caveats: Per-million-T-cell TCR beta diversity fell roughly linearly with age.

The CDR3 is 15 amino acids. Germline V gene lookup returns CDR1 MDHEN and CDR2 SYDVKM. V shed 7 bases and J 5 bases; nucleotides not matched to a gene: 8. Turning to this clonotype: No antigen is known for it.

A second PCR, run for about 7 to 11 cycles, used a sample-barcoded 5' primer plus a J-beta primer mix. From the 5' RACE reads, TCRdb called clonotypes with MiXCR, one entry per CDR3 protein. The sample lists approximately 960,000 distinct CDR3 sequences; 29% were seen once. With each sample, at least 6 micrograms of total RNA were extracted. Another study also made use of these data, one on T cells of mothers and their children.

This sequence joins TRBV28 and TRBJ1-4; 9 positions agree with TRBD1. The source is a woman aged 40 to 50 in good health. Material for sequencing was blood. The CDR3 bases are TGTGCCAGCACTATTTTAGGACAGGGGAATGAAAAACTGTTTTTT. It codes for CASTILGQGNEKLFF.